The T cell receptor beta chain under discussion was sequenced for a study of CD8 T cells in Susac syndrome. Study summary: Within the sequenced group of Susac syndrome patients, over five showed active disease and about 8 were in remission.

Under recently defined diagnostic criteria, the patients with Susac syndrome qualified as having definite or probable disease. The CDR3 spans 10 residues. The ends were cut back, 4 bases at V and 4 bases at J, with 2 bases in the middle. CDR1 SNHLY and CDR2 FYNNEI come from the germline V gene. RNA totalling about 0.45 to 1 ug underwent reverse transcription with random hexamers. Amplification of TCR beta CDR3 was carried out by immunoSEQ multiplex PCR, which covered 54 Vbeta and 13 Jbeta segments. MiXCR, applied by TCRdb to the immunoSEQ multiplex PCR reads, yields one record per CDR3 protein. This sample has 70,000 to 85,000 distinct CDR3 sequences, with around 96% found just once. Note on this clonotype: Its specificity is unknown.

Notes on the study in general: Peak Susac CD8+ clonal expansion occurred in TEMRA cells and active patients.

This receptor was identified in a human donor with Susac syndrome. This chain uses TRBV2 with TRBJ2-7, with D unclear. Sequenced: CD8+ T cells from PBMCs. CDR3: CASSAYEQYF. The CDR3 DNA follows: TGTGCCAGCAGTGCGTACGAGCAGTACTTC.